This passage covers 9 T cell receptor beta chains from one sample sequenced in a study of CD8+ T cells in alopecia areata. RNA was isolated and reverse transcribed to cDNA, the sequencing template. Method: immunoSEQ multiplex PCR; TCRdb's copy keeps in-frame clones and lacks some. Of 100,000 to 120,000 clones listed, 45% to 65% are singletons. As for treatment: oral pan-JAK inhibitor, 5-10 mg twice daily. Sequences were derived from CD4+ T cells sorted from blood, sampled at week 24, from a patient treated with tofacitinib. All receptors come from a human donor with alopecia areata.

This sequence joins TRBV6-5 and TRBJ2-3, with 8 bases aligning to TRBD2. The CDR3 sequence is 13 residues long. CDR1 is MNHEY and CDR2 is SVGAGI in the germline V gene. Trimming at V came to 6 bases and at J to 5 bases, leaving 4 bases not matched to a gene. CDR3 in amino acids: CASSERGKDTQYF. In nucleotides, the CDR3 is TGTGCCAGCAGCGAGCGGGGGAAAGATACGCAGTATTTT.

V and J are TRBV2 and TRBJ2-5, with D unresolved. Per germline, CDR1 SNHLY and CDR2 FYNNEI. Trimming took 7 bases from V and 1 from J, leaving 10 bases between them. This CDR3 is 13 amino acids long. Here the CDR3 reads CASTPGLQETQYF. The CDR3 DNA is TGTGCCAGCACTCCGGGTCTCCAAGAGACCCAGTACTTC.

The CDR3 coding sequence is TGTGCCAGCAGCTTGGAGCGGGGGCGGGGAGATACGCAGTATTTT. Its translation: CASSLERGRGDTQYF. V is TRBV5-4 and J is TRBJ2-3, with TRBD2 matching over 8 bases. Trimming at V came to 0 bases and at J to 5 bases, leaving 5 bases not matched to a gene. Per the germline V gene, CDR1 is SGHNT and CDR2 is YYREEE (reference sequence). The CDR3 length is 15 residues.

This clone was found a few times. This chain joins TRBV4-1 and TRBJ1-4; TRBD1 is a possible D gene (5 bases). The V gene lost 0 bases and the J gene lost 5 bases, with 10 bases spanning the gap. Germline CDR1 is MGHRA and CDR2 is YSYEKL. This CDR3 region has 15 residues. As DNA, the CDR3 is TGCGCCAGCAGCCAAGATTTGGGGCAGAATGAAAAACTGTTTTTT. Encoded protein: CASSQDLGQNEKLFF.

The V and J genes are TRBV5-1 and TRBJ2-2, with D possibly matching TRBD1 (5 bases). The V end lost 0 bases, the J end lost 0 bases, and 9 bases lay between the germline ends. The CDR3 runs 16 residues. CDR1 and CDR2 from the germline V gene are SGHRS and YFSETQ. Here the CDR3 reads CASSLVGQANTGELFF. The CDR3 DNA is TGCGCCAGCAGCTTGGTAGGACAAGCGAACACCGGGGAGCTGTTTTTT.

The chain links TRBV6-1 to TRBJ2-1; 11 bases match TRBD2. V dropped 7 bases and J dropped 6; count of bases not matched to a gene: 5. The CDR3 loop spans 14 amino acids. Germline V CDR1 and CDR2: MNHNS, SASEGT. As DNA, the CDR3 is TGTGCCAGCATAGCGGGGGGGCTGGTCAATGAGCAGTTCTTC. It encodes CASIAGGLVNEQFF.

The chain has TRBV5-1 and TRBJ2-2, with D possibly being TRBD1 (6 bases). Germline V gene data show CDR1 as SGHRS and CDR2 as YFSETQ. This CDR3 is built from 16 residues. The germline V and J ends were trimmed by 0 bases and 5 bases, with 14 bases remaining between them. DNA of the CDR3: TGCGCCAGCAGCTTGGAATGGGGACACCAAACCGGGGAGCTGTTTTTT. Encoded protein: CASSLEWGHQTGELFF.

The table lists this clone with a few counts. The CDR3 DNA reads TGTGCCAGTAGTATTGGGGGTCTTACTAATGAAAAACTGTTTTTT. Its translation is CASSIGGLTNEKLFF. The chain employs TRBV19 and TRBJ1-4; D is possibly TRBD1 (5 bases). In germline, CDR1 is LNHDA, CDR2 SQIVND (reference sequence). V was pared by 3 bases and J by 2 bases, with 10 bases between. CDR3 length: 15 residues.

V and J are TRBV6-1 and TRBJ2-7, with D perhaps matching TRBD1 or TRBD2 (5 bases each). CDR3 length: 13 residues. Per the germline V gene, CDR1 is MNHNS and CDR2 is SASEGT. Trimming took off 5 bases at V and 2 bases at J, with 10 bases between the two ends. CDR3 in amino acids: CASSRDVAYEQYF. In nucleotides, the CDR3 is TGTGCCAGCAGTCGGGACGTAGCCTACGAGCAGTACTTC.